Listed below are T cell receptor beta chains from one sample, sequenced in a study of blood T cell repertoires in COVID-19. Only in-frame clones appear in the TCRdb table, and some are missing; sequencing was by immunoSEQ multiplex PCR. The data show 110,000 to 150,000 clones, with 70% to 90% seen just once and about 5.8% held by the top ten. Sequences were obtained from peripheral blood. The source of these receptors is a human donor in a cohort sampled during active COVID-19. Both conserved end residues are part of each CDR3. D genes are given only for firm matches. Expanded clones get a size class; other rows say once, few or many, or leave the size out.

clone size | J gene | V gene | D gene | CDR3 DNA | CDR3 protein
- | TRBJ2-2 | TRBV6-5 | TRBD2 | TGTGCCAGCAGCTACAATGGGGGGGGAGGAACCGGGGAGCTGTTTTTT | CASSYNGGGGTGELFF
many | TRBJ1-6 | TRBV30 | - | TGTGCCTGGAGCCTGCAGAATAATTCACCCCTCCACTTT | CAWSLQNNSPLHF
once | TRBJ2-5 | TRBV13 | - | TGTGCCAGCAGCCCAGCGGAAGAGACCCAGTACTTC | CASSPAEETQYF
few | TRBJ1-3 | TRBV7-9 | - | TGTGCCAGCAGCCACAGAGGTTCAGGGCATAACACCATATATTTT | CASSHRGSGHNTIYF
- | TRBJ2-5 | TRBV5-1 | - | TGCGCCAGCAGCCCCCTAAAACAAGAGACCCAGTACTTC | CASSPLKQETQYF
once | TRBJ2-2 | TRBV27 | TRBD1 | TGTGCCAGCAGAAACAGGGGGCTAAATTTAAACACCGGGGAGCTGTTTTTT | CASRNRGLNLNTGELFF
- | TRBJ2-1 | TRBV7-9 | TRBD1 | TGTGCCAGCAGCTTAGGAGGGGGCGCCTACAATGAGCAGTTCTTC | CASSLGGGAYNEQFF
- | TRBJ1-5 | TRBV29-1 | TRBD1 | TGCAGCGTTGGGACAGGTAGTGAAAGAAGCAATCAGCCCCAGCATTTT | CSVGTGSERSNQPQHF
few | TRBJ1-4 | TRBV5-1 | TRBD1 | TGCGCCAGCAGCTTGGACGGGACAGGGTGGGGTAATGAAAAACTGTTTTTT | CASSLDGTGWGNEKLFF
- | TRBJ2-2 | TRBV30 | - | TGTGCCTGGACAGGGTACACCGGGGAGCTGTTTTTT | CAWTGYTGELFF
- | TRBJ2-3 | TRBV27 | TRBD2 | TGTGCCACATCCTGGAGCGGGGGGAGCACAGATACGCAGTATTTT | CATSWSGGSTDTQYF
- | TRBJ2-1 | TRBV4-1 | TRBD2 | TGCGCCAGCAGCCAATATGGACTAGCGGGAGTAGGTAATGAGCAGTTCTTC | CASSQYGLAGVGNEQFF
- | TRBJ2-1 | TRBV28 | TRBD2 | TGTGCCAGCAGTGAATTAGCGGGGGGGGTTTATAATGAGCAGTTCTTC | CASSELAGGVYNEQFF
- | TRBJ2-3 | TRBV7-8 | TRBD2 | TGTGCCAGCAGCTTAAGGACTAGCGCAACAGATACGCAGTATTTT | CASSLRTSATDTQYF
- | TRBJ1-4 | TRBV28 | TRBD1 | TGTGCCAGCAGCCAACCCGGGACAGGGAATGAAAAACTGTTTTTT | CASSQPGTGNEKLFF
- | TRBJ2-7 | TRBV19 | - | TGTGCCAGTAGTGCGACTAGTTCCTACGAGCAGTACTTC | CASSATSSYEQYF
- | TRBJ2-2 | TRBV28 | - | TGTGCCAGCAGTTTATCTCTCCCAGGGGGGTTTGGGGAGCTGTTTTTT | CASSLSLPGGFGELFF
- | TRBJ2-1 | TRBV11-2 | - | TGTGCCAGCAGCTTAGATCCTACGACACAGTACAATGAGCAGTTCTTC | CASSLDPTTQYNEQFF
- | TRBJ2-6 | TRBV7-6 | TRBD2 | TGTGCCAGCAGCTCGCCGGAGGGTAGCGGGGTTTCTGGGGCCAACGTCCTGACTTTC | CASSSPEGSGVSGANVLTF
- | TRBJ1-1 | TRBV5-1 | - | TGCGCCAGCAGCTTGTACATGAACACTGAAGCTTTCTTT | CASSLYMNTEAFF
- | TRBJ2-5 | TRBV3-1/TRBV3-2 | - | TGTGCCAGCAGCCAAAATCCGACAAAGCAAGAGACCCAGTACTTC | CASSQNPTKQETQYF
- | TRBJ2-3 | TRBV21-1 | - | TGTGCCAGCAGCAAAGTCTTCGTAGATACGCAGTATTTT | CASSKVFVDTQYF
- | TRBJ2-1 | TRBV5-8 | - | TGTGCCAGCAGCTTGGAATTGGGGGCCCACAATGAGCAGTTCTTC | CASSLELGAHNEQFF
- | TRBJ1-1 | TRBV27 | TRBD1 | TGTGCCAGCAGTTCGCGACAGGGGGTGGGCACTGAAGCTTTCTTT | CASSSRQGVGTEAFF
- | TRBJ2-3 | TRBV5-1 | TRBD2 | TGCGCCAGCAGCTTGGCGGCTAGCGGGAGGACAGATACGCAGTATTTT | CASSLAASGRTDTQYF
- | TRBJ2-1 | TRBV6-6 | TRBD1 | TGTGCCAGCAGTCCCCCGACAGGGCATGAGCAGTTCTTC | CASSPPTGHEQFF
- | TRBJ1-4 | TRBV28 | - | TGTGCCAGCATTTCCGGGCGGGGTGAAAAACTGTTTTTT | CASISGRGEKLFF
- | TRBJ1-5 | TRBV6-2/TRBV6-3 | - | TGTGCCAGCAGTTACCAACCCGGGACAACGCAACCGGGGCCCCAGCATTTT | CASSYQPGTTQPGPQHF
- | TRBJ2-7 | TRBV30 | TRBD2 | TGTGCCTGGAGTCCACCCGGTGGCTTCGGGGGGGTCCCTTACGAGCAGTACTTC | CAWSPPGGFGGVPYEQYF
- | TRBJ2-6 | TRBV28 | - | TGTGCCAGCAGTCCCGCTTTAAAAGAGGCTGGGGCCAACGTCCTGACTTTC | CASSPALKEAGANVLTF
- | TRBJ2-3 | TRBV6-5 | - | TGTGCCAGCAGTTTGGAGGGGTCGTATACGCAGTATTTT | CASSLEGSYTQYF
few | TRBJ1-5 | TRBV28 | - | TGTGCCAGCAGTTTAAGGCGCGGGAGCAATCAGCCCCAGCATTTT | CASSLRRGSNQPQHF
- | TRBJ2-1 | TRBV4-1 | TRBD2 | TGCGCCAGCAGTCCTCCCCTCCCTCGGGCTAGCGGCTACAATGAGCAGTTCTTC | CASSPPLPRASGYNEQFF
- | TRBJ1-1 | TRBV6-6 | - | TGTGCCAGCAGTGGCAACACTGAAGCTTTCTTT | CASSGNTEAFF
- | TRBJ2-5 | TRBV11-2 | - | TGTGCCAGCAGTCCCACGACTCCCATCCGGGAGACCCAGTACTTC | CASSPTTPIRETQYF
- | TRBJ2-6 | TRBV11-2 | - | TGTGCCAGCAGCTTAGTTTCCAGCTCTGGGGCCAACGTCCTGACTTTC | CASSLVSSSGANVLTF
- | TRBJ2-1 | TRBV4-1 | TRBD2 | TGCGCCAGCAGCCCTCGGAGGGTAGCGGGGGTTTATGAGCAGTTCTTC | CASSPRRVAGVYEQFF
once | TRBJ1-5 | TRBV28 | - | TGTGCCAGCAGTTCCGGGGGTAATAGCAATCAGCCCCAGCATTTT | CASSSGGNSNQPQHF
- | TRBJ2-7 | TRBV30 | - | TGTGCCTGGAGTCTGGCAGCCCTTCCTAGAGAGCAGTACTTC | CAWSLAALPREQYF
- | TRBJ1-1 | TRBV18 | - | TGTGCCAGCTCACCAGACTTCTTCGACACTGAAGCTTTCTTT | CASSPDFFDTEAFF
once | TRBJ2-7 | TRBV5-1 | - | TGCGCCAGCAGCTTGGCCGCGACAGCCGACGAGCAGTACTTC | CASSLAATADEQYF
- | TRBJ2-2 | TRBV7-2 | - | TGTGCCAGCAGCAATTGTCGAGGGCAGATCAATCGGTACACCGGGGAGCTGTTTTTT | CASSNCRGQINRYTGELFF
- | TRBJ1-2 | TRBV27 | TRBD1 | TGTGCCAGCAGTTCCTGGACAGGGGGCTATGGCTACACCTTC | CASSSWTGGYGYTF
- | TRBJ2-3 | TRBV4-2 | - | TGTGCCAGCAGCCTAAGCGGGCCGGACCGTAGCACAGATACGCAGTATTTT | CASSLSGPDRSTDTQYF
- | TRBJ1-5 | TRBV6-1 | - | TGTGCCAGCAGTGAATCGGCGGTTAATAGCAATCAGCCCCAGCATTTT | CASSESAVNSNQPQHF
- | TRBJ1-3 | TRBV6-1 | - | TGTGCCAGCAGTGATTGGCCTGGAAACACCATATATTTT | CASSDWPGNTIYF
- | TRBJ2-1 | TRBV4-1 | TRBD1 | TGCGCCAGCAGCCAAAGCCCCGGACAGGGTCGCAATGAGCAGTTCTTC | CASSQSPGQGRNEQFF
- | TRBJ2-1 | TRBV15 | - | TGTGCCACCTCGAATCGGGTATTGAGGGCCCACAATGAGCAGTTCTTC | CATSNRVLRAHNEQFF
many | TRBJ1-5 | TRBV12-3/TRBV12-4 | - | TGTGCCAGCAGAAGGGGGAGCAATCAGCCCCAGCATTTT | CASRRGSNQPQHF
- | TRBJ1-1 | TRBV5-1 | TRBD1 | TGCGCCAGCAGCTTGGATGCTAGGGACAGGGGACTTTTCTTT | CASSLDARDRGLFF
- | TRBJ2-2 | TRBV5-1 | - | TGCGCCAGCAGCACGACTGCCTGGGAGCTGTTTTTT | CASSTTAWELFF
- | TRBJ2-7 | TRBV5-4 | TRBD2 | TGTGCCAGCAGCTTGGGACTAGCGGACGAATACGAGCAGTACTTC | CASSLGLADEYEQYF
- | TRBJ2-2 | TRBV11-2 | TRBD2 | TGTGCCAGCAGCAAGCCGGACGGGGGGACCGGGGAGCTGTTTTTT | CASSKPDGGTGELFF
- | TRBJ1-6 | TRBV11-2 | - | TGTGCCAGCAGGCCCGCGGGGAATTCACCCCTCCACTTT | CASRPAGNSPLHF